This TCR beta chain was observed in a study of blood T cell repertoires in COVID-19. Germline V gene lookup returns CDR1 SGHVS and CDR2 FQNEAQ. This CDR3 contains 16 residues. The trim removed 5 bases at V and 0 bases at J, leaving 4 bases unmatched. The repertoire was sequenced with immunoSEQ multiplex PCR; TCRdb's copy has only in-frame clones and lacks some. The profile shows 45,000 to 55,000 clones, approximately 89% of them singletons. The rearrangement joins TRBV7-8 to TRBJ1-6, with 7 positions matching TRBD1. The sequence derives from a woman older than 75 with acute or convalescent COVID-19. The specimen sequenced was peripheral blood. In DNA, the CDR3 is TGTGCCAGCAGCCCGGACAGGAGCTCCTATAATTCACCCCTCCACTTT. It translates to CASSPDRSSYNSPLHF.